Presented here are 11 T cell receptor beta chains from one specimen sequenced in a study of early T cells in non-severe SARS-CoV-2 infection. One entry per CDR3 protein, called by TCRdb with MiXCR from the 5' RACE reads. The data show 45,000 to 65,000 distinct CDR3 sequences, with approximately 9.9% seen just once and roughly an eighth held by the top ten. The source material was whole blood. All receptors come from an adult who was a healthcare worker with PCR-confirmed SARS-CoV-2 infection or an uninfected control (not recorded which).

The sample holds a few counts of this clonotype. The gene calls are TRBV6-6 and TRBJ2-5; TRBD1 aligns across 12 bases. This CDR3 contains 15 residues. V trimming: 10 bases; J trimming: 5 bases; junction bases outside the gene matches: 11. The germline CDR1 and CDR2 sequences are MNHNY and SVGAGI (reference sequence). The DNA of the CDR3 is TGTGCCACGTACACCGGGACAGGGGGCATGGAGACCCAGTACTTC. It translates to CATYTGTGGMETQYF.

In its sample, this clonotype was seen many times. This rearrangement joins TRBV29-1 to TRBJ1-4; tentative D call: TRBD1 (6 bases). The germline V gene encodes CDR1 SQVTM and CDR2 ANQGSEA. CDR3 length: 13 amino acids. With 6 bases removed from V and 4 bases from J, the gap between germline ends came to 12 bases. This chain's CDR3 is CSVQQGFNEKLFF. In DNA form, the CDR3 reads TGCAGCGTCCAACAGGGTTTTAATGAAAAACTGTTTTTT.

This clonotype occurred a few times. This chain links TRBV7-6 with TRBJ2-1; D perhaps matches TRBD1 (5 bases). The CDR3 is 16 amino acids. The V end lost 4 bases, the J end lost 7 bases, and 20 bases lay between the germline ends. Germline V CDR1 and CDR2: SGHVS, FNYEAQ. CDR3 DNA: TGTGCCAGCAGCTCAGAGGCCCAGGACATAACGAATGAGCAGTTCTTC. It codes for CASSSEAQDITNEQFF. Supplemented by reference TRBV7-6 and TRBJ2-1, the full variable domain reads GAGVSQSPRYKVTKRGQDVALRCDPISGHVSLYWYRQALGQGPEFLTYFNYEAQQDKSGLPNDRFSAERPEGSISTLTIQRTEQRDSAMYRCASSSEAQDITNEQFFGPGTRLTVL.

This chain uses TRBV28 with TRBJ2-7; weak D call: TRBD1 (5 bases). V lost 3 bases, J lost 2 bases, and 17 bases lay in between. CDR3 length: 16 residues. Germline V CDR1 and CDR2: MDHEN, SYDVKM. Here the CDR3 DNA reads TGTGCCAGCAGTTTCAAGCACAGGCAACTCACCTACGAGCAGTACTTC. The encoded protein is CASSFKHRQLTYEQYF. The full variable domain, in which reference TRBV28 and TRBJ2-7 provide the parts outside the CDR3, is DVKVTQSSRYLVKRTGEKVFLECVQDMDHENMFWYRQDPGLGLRLIYFSYDVKMKEKGDIPEGYSVSREKKERFSLILESASTNQTSMYLCASSFKHRQLTYEQYFGPGTRLTVT.

CDR3 amino acids: CASRAIRNTEAFF. The CDR3 nucleotides read TGTGCCAGCAGGGCGATCAGGAACACTGAAGCTTTCTTT. The chain uses TRBV7-2 and TRBJ1-1; unclear D gene. The CDR3 contains 13 residues. CDR1 is SGHTA, CDR2 FQGNSA, per germline. Trimming removed 6 bases from V and 1 base from J, with 9 bases in between.

Turning to this clonotype: One base away lies a much larger clone, so this may be a sequencing read error. This rearrangement joins TRBV19 to TRBJ1-2, with D uncertain. The CDR3 runs 15 residues. V was cut by 8 bases and J by 2 bases, with 18 bases left in between. Germline loops: CDR1 LNHDA, CDR2 SQIVND (reference sequence). The CDR3 sequence is CASFLPGRRNYGYTF. The CDR3 bases are TGTGCCAGTTTCCTTCCGGGAAGGAGAAACTATGGCTACACCTTC.

CDR3 in amino acids: CASSEQGGNQPQHF. The CDR3 DNA is TGTGCCAGCAGTGAACAGGGGGGCAATCAGCCCCAGCATTTT. The chain uses TRBV6-1 and TRBJ1-5; TRBD1 aligns across 7 bases. Germline V gene data show CDR1 as MNHNS and CDR2 as SASEGT. The J segment lost 2 bases and the V segment lost 2 bases, leaving 0 bases of the junction unmatched. This CDR3 has 14 residues.

V is TRBV29-1 and J is TRBJ2-2; 7 nucleotides align to TRBD2. Germline V lookup: CDR1 SQVTM, CDR2 ANQGSEA. CDR3 size: 15 residues. Trimming cost V 2 bases and J 7 bases; bases outside gene matches: 10. The CDR3 here is CSVERGGSGGGELFF. The CDR3 nucleotides are TGCAGCGTTGAAAGAGGCGGGAGTGGGGGCGGGGAGCTGTTTTTT.

The chain carries TRBV20-1 and TRBJ2-1; TRBD2 matches 9 bases. CDR3 length: 14 residues. CDR1 and CDR2 from the germline V gene are DFQATT and SNEGSKA (reference sequence). With 6 bases clipped from V and 3 bases from J, the junction kept 6 bases outside the gene matches. Here the CDR3 DNA reads TGCAGTGCGGGTCTAGCGGGGAACTACAATGAGCAGTTCTTC. It specifies CSAGLAGNYNEQFF.

The J gene is TRBJ2-7, the V gene TRBV3-1, with D perhaps matching TRBD2 (5 bases). The germline CDR1 and CDR2 sequences are LGHDT and YNNKEL (reference sequence). The CDR3 consists of 15 residues. Trimming left V 4 bases short and J 1 base short, with 14 bases between. This CDR3 is CASSPGLHGSYEQYF. The CDR3 nucleotides read TGTGCCAGCAGCCCAGGACTGCATGGATCCTACGAGCAGTACTTC.

This clonotype was counted only a few times. This chain connects TRBV7-2 to TRBJ2-1; maybe TRBD1 (6 bases). Per the germline V gene, CDR1 is SGHTA and CDR2 is FQGNSA. This CDR3 spans 15 amino acids. Trimming removed 2 bases at V and 0 bases at J, with 8 bases between. The CDR3 spells CASSLRGFSYNEQFF. CDR3 in DNA: TGTGCCAGCAGCTTAAGGGGGTTCTCCTACAATGAGCAGTTCTTC.